This paragraph covers one T cell receptor (beta chain) sequence. The data belong to a study of blood T cell repertoires in COVID-19. Germline CDR1 is MGHRA and CDR2 is YSYEKL. The CDR3 extends over 16 amino acids. V was clipped by 5 bases and J by 2 bases; unmatched bases: 11. The data were produced by immunoSEQ multiplex PCR, yet TCRdb's version contains in-frame clones alone and is incomplete. In the table there are 160,000 or so clones, around 81% of which are singletons. The chain is built from TRBV4-1 and TRBJ2-7; 8 nucleotides line up with TRBD2. The origin of this receptor is a man in his sixties or seventies who had recovered from COVID-19. Specimen: peripheral blood. The CDR3 nucleotides are TGCGCCAGCAGCGCAAGGGGTCCGGGAGGGACCTACGAGCAGTACTTC. It translates to CASSARGPGGTYEQYF.